This TCR beta chain was sequenced for a study of T cell responses to AZD1222 COVID-19 vaccine. This CDR3 is built from 15 residues. CDR1 and CDR2 from the germline V gene are SGHDT and YYEEEE. Losses at the gene ends were 4 bases for V and 5 bases for J; bases not matched to a gene: 10. Sequenced by immunoSEQ multiplex PCR; TCRdb stores in-frame clones only, minus some. The table shows about 57,000 clones, with approximately 86% occurring only once. This rearrangement joins TRBV5-6 to TRBJ2-3, with 7 bases lining up with TRBD2. The sample was peripheral blood, taken on day 0 of AZD1222 vaccination. This clonotype was sampled from an adult in good health. Here the CDR3 DNA reads TGTGCCAGCAGCAGACGGGGGAGGGTCGGAGATACGCAGTATTTT. Its translation is CASSRRGRVGDTQYF.